A single sample gave rise to the 17 T cell receptor beta chains below, sequenced in a study of T cell responses to AZD1222 COVID-19 vaccine (dated by TCRdb to the early 2020s). The time point label corresponds to: baseline before first vaccination. Receptor amplification or capture employed the immunoSEQ multiplex PCR assay. Not all clones reach the TCRdb copy of this immuneACCESS table, which keeps in-frame sequences only. Checked studies attribute under half of the gap to unresolved V genes and leave the rest unexplained. Recorded for this sample are about 130,000 clones; 90% to 95% of them occurred a single time. The ten largest make up about 2.7% of the sample. The specimen comprised peripheral blood, sampled on day 0 of AZD1222 vaccination. These TCRs come from an adult in good health.

The V and J genes are TRBV11-3 and TRBJ2-1; no firm D call. CDR3 length: 14 residues. CDR1 SGHNT and CDR2 YENEEA come from the germline V gene. V gave up 5 bases and J gave up 2 bases, with 10 bases separating them. CDR3 residues: CASSLSDAYNEQFF. The CDR3 DNA sequence: TGTGCCAGCAGCCTAAGTGACGCCTACAATGAGCAGTTCTTC.

The chain carries TRBV6-5 and TRBJ2-5, with TRBD2 identical over 11 bases. Germline V CDR1 and CDR2: MNHEY, SVGAGI. The length of the CDR3 is 15 residues. J lost 4 bases, V lost 5 bases, and 6 bases had no gene match. CDR3 sequence: CASSKTSGSVETQYF. The CDR3 coding sequence is TGTGCCAGCAGTAAAACTAGCGGGAGCGTAGAGACCCAGTACTTC.

This clone has a single count. The chain carries TRBV10-3 and TRBJ2-3; 10 bases map to TRBD2. The germline gives CDR1 ENHRY, CDR2 SYGVKD. With V trimmed by 8 bases and J by 0 bases, 5 bases remained unmatched. The CDR3 is 15 amino acids. CDR3: CAISGLAVSTDTQYF. The CDR3 coding sequence is TGTGCCATCTCCGGACTAGCGGTTAGCACAGATACGCAGTATTTT.

The genes are TRBV5-1 and TRBJ1-1, with D tentatively TRBD1 (6 bases). The CDR3 extends over 13 amino acids. The germline V and J ends were trimmed by 5 bases and 6 bases, with 14 bases remaining between them. Germline V lookup: CDR1 SGHRS, CDR2 YFSETQ. This CDR3 is CASSITGSPEAFF. The CDR3 region has the DNA TGCGCCAGCAGTATAACAGGGAGTCCTGAAGCTTTCTTT.

The rearrangement uses TRBV4-3 and TRBJ2-3; 7 nucleotides match TRBD2. With 0 bases clipped from V and 8 bases from J, the junction kept 11 bases outside the gene matches. CDR3 length equals 16 residues. Germline V gene lookup returns CDR1 LGHNA and CDR2 YSLEER. The CDR3: CASSQDSGGPSGTQYF. Written as DNA, the CDR3 is TGCGCCAGCAGCCAAGATTCGGGAGGACCATCAGGTACGCAGTATTTT.

V usage is TRBV30 and J usage is TRBJ1-5, with 9 bases fitting TRBD1. Germline CDR1 GTSNPN, CDR2 SVGIG (reference sequence). The length of the CDR3 is 15 residues. Germline trimming cut 1 base from V and 7 bases from J; bases unmatched to any gene: 8. Here the CDR3 DNA reads TGTGCCTGGAGTGGGAAGGGACAGGGAGGCCAGCCCCAGCATTTT. Translated: CAWSGKGQGGQPQHF.

The chain employs TRBV27 and TRBJ2-2, with 7 nucleotides matching TRBD1. CDR1 and CDR2 from the germline V gene are MNHEY and SMNVEV (reference sequence). The CDR3 has 14 residues. The V and J ends lost 5 bases and 6 bases, in that order; junction bases with no gene match: 6. CDR3 DNA sequence: TGTGCCAGCAGTCCAACACAGGGGTCCGGGGAGCTGTTTTTT. Translation: CASSPTQGSGELFF.

The rearrangement uses TRBV2 and TRBJ2-7, with TRBD2 matching 9 bases. The CDR3 is made up of 15 amino acids. V shed 6 bases and J 3 bases; nucleotides not matched to a gene: 9. Germline-derived CDR1 and CDR2 are SNHLY and FYNNEI. The CDR3 DNA is TGTGCCAGCAGCCGGAAGCGGGAGGCCTACTACGAGCAGTACTTC. The encoded protein is CASSRKREAYYEQYF.

This chain uses TRBV3-1 (or the pseudogene TRBV3-2) with TRBJ2-7; D is ambiguous. CDR1 LGHDT and CDR2 YNNKEL come from the germline V gene (reference sequence). The CDR3 is 12 residues long. Trimming cost V 4 bases and J 7 bases, with 11 bases left between them. Written as DNA, the CDR3 is TGTGCCAGCAGCCTCATAGTTGGGGAGCAGTACTTC. This sequence encodes CASSLIVGEQYF.

The genes are TRBV6-4 and TRBJ2-3; no clear D gene. This CDR3 spans 13 amino acids. Trimming removed 2 bases from V and 10 bases from J, with 13 bases in between. Germline V lookup: CDR1 MRHNA, CDR2 SNTAGT. The DNA for the CDR3 is TGTGCCAGCAGTGACGACACTTACTCCCCGCAGTATTTT. This gives the protein CASSDDTYSPQYF.

The chain joins TRBV15 to TRBJ1-4; TRBD1 is a possible D gene (5 bases). V lost 0 bases, J lost 8 bases, and 19 bases lay in between. The CDR3 runs to 17 residues. Germline V lookup: CDR1 LNHNV, CDR2 YYDKDF (reference sequence). The CDR3 protein is CATSRDRAGALGEKLFF. The CDR3 region has the DNA TGTGCCACCAGCAGAGACCGAGCCGGGGCACTAGGGGAAAAACTGTTTTTT. Using reference TRBV15 and TRBJ1-4 for the parts outside the CDR3, the full variable domain is DAMVIQNPRYQVTQFGKPVTLSCSQTLNHNVMYWYQQKSSQAPKLLFHYYDKDFNNEADTPDNFQSRRPNTSFCFLDIRSPGLGDTAMYLCATSRDRAGALGEKLFFGSGTQLSVL.

This clone was observed once. The genes are TRBV5-6 and TRBJ1-5, with D possibly matching TRBD1 (5 bases). Trimming stripped 0 bases from V and 3 bases from J, with 16 bases between. Germline V gives CDR1 SGHDT, CDR2 YYEEEE. The CDR3 consists of 17 residues. CDR3 sequence (DNA): TGTGCCAGCAGCTTGGGTGGGACGGCTCCAAACAATCAGCCCCAGCATTTT. This codes for CASSLGGTAPNNQPQHF.

This chain links TRBV7-2 with TRBJ2-5, with 9 bases lining up with TRBD1. Losses at the gene ends were 5 bases for V and 4 bases for J; bases not matched to a gene: 14. CDR1 SGHTA and CDR2 FQGNSA come from the germline V gene. The CDR3 is 17 amino acids. CDR3 region: CASSPGQGWRGVETQYF. The DNA for the CDR3 is TGTGCCAGCAGCCCGGGACAGGGTTGGCGGGGCGTAGAGACCCAGTACTTC.

The chain recombines TRBV7-6 with TRBJ1-3; D gene ambiguous. CDR3 length equals 14 residues. Trimming stripped 3 bases from V and 1 base from J, with 7 bases between. Looked up from germline, CDR1 is SGHVS and CDR2 is FNYEAQ. The CDR3 here is CASSLWESGNTIYF. CDR3 nucleotides: TGTGCCAGCAGCTTGTGGGAGTCTGGAAACACCATATATTTT.

V is TRBV4-2 and J is TRBJ2-1; 9 positions agree with TRBD1. Per the germline V gene, CDR1 is LGHNA and CDR2 is YNFKEQ. V was pared by 0 bases and J by 7 bases, with 10 bases of the junction left unmatched. This CDR3 is 17 amino acids long. The CDR3 region is CASSQDSGDRAGNEQFF. CDR3 DNA sequence: TGTGCCAGCAGCCAAGATTCGGGGGACAGGGCTGGGAATGAGCAGTTCTTC.

Only one count was recorded for this clone. The V and J genes are TRBV4-1 and TRBJ2-1; D not resolved. The CDR3 runs to 16 residues. Germline CDR1 reads MGHRA; CDR2 reads YSYEKL. Trimming removed 0 bases at V and 4 bases at J, with 13 bases between. The DNA for the CDR3 is TGCGCCAGCAGCCAAGATGCCCGGACGCTTTACAATGAGCAGTTCTTC. It yields the protein CASSQDARTLYNEQFF.

This chain links TRBV19 with TRBJ1-5, with D perhaps TRBD1 (5 bases). Germline V CDR1 and CDR2: LNHDA, SQIVND (reference sequence). V lost 0 bases, J lost 3 bases, and 12 bases lay in between. The CDR3 consists of 16 residues. Written as DNA, the CDR3 is TGTGCCAGTAGTATAGATCGGGCAGGGAACAATCAGCCCCAGCATTTT. Residues: CASSIDRAGNNQPQHF. Full variable domain (outside the CDR3, taken from reference TRBV19 and TRBJ1-5): DGGITQSPKYLFRKEGQNVTLSCEQNLNHDAMYWYRQDPGQGLRLIYYSQIVNDFQKGDIAEGYSVSREKKESFPLTVTSAQKNPTAFYLCASSIDRAGNNQPQHFGDGTRLSIL.